This TCR beta chain is drawn from a study of cytomegalovirus exposure and HLA in healthy donors. Trimming shortened V by 5 bases and J by 1 base, and 12 bases separated the two germline ends. There are 14 residues in the CDR3. Germline values: CDR1 SGHDT, CDR2 YYEEEE. It was with 60 Vbeta and 13 Jbeta primers that the PCR ran. Assay used: immunoSEQ multiplex PCR; TCRdb lists only in-frame clones, some missing. The sample totals 110,000 to 150,000 clones; its top ten clones hold 0.8% to 1%. The TCR sequence derives from a male donor in good health and CMV-seronegative. The chain recombines TRBV5-6 with TRBJ2-5, with D perhaps matching TRBD2 (5 bases). The sequenced sample consisted of PBMCs. CDR3 DNA: TGTGCCAGCAGACAACTAGGTCCCCAAGAGACCCAGTACTTC. Translated, it gives CASRQLGPQETQYF.